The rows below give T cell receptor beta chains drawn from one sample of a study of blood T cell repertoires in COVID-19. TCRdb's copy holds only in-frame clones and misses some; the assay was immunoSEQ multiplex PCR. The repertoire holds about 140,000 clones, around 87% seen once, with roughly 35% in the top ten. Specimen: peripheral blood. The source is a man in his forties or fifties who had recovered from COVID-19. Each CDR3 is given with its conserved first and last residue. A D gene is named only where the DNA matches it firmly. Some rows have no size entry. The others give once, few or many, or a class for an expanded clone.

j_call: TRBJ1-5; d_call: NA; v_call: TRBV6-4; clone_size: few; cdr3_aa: CASSDPADTYSNQPQHF; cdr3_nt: TGTGCCAGCAGTGACCCCGCCGACACGTATAGCAATCAGCCCCAGCATTTT
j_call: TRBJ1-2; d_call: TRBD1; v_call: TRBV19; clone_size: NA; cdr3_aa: CASSTGQGIGYTF; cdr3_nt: TGTGCCAGTAGTACCGGACAGGGAATTGGCTACACCTTC
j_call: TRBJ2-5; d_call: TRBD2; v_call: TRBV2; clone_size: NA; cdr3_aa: CASSFRDRRGETQYF; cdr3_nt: TGTGCCAGCAGTTTCCGGGACCGGCGGGGGGAGACCCAGTACTTC
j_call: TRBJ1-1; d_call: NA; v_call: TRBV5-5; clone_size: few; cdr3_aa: CASSPRVTEAFF; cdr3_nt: TGTGCCAGCAGCCCGCGGGTGACTGAAGCTTTCTTT
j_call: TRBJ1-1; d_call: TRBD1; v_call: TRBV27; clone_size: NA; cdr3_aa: CASSSGQGIGTEAFF; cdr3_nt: TGTGCCAGCAGTTCCGGACAGGGGATCGGAACTGAAGCTTTCTTT
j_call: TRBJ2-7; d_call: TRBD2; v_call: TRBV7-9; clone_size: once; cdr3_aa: CASSLDRPGLAGVYEQYF; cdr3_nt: TGTGCCAGCAGCTTAGACCGGCCGGGACTAGCGGGGGTCTACGAGCAGTACTTC
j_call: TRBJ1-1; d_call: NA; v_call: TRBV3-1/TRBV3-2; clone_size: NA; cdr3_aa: CASSQGGGTEAFF; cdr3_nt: TGTGCCAGCAGCCAAGGAGGGGGCACTGAAGCTTTCTTT
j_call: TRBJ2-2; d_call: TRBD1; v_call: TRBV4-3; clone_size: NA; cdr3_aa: CASSQRDRDTGELFF; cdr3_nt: TGCGCCAGCAGCCAACGGGACAGGGACACCGGGGAGCTGTTTTTT
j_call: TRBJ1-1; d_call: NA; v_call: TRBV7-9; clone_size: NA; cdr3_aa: CASSSSDMNTEAFF; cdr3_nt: TGTGCCAGCAGCTCCAGTGACATGAACACTGAAGCTTTCTTT
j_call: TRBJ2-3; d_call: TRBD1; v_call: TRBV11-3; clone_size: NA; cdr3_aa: CASSWDRGADTDTQYF; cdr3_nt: TGTGCCAGCAGTTGGGACAGGGGGGCTGACACAGATACGCAGTATTTT
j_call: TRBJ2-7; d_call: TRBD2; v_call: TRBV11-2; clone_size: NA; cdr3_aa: CASSYEGLASHEQYF; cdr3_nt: TGTGCCAGCAGCTACGAAGGACTAGCTAGTCACGAGCAGTACTTC
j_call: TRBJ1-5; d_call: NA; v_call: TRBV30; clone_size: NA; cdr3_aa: CAWSVQGVNQPQHF; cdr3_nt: TGTGCCTGGAGTGTGCAGGGTGTGAATCAGCCCCAGCATTTT
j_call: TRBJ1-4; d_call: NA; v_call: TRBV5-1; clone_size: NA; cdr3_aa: CASSLNGEGNEKLFF; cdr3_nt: TGCGCCAGCAGCTTGAATGGGGAGGGTAATGAAAAACTGTTTTTT
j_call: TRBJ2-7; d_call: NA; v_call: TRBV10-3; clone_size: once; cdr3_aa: CALSVSQGGHNEQYF; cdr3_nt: TGTGCCCTATCAGTGTCCCAGGGGGGTCACAACGAGCAGTACTTC
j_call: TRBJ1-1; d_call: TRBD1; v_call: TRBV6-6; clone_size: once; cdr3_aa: CASKTGAMNTEAFF; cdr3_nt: TGTGCCAGCAAGACAGGGGCTATGAACACTGAAGCTTTCTTT
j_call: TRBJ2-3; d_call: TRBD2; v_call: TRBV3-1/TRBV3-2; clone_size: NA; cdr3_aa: CASSPTSGGTDTQYF; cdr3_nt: TGTGCCAGCAGCCCGACTAGCGGGGGGACAGATACGCAGTATTTT
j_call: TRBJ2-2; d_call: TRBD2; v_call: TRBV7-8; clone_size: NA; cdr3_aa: CASSLFGAGGSTGELFF; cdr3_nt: TGTGCCAGCAGCTTATTTGGAGCGGGGGGATCCACCGGGGAGCTGTTTTTT
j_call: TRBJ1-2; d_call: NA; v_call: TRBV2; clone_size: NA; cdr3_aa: CASNRGDGYTF; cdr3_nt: TGTGCCAGTAATAGGGGTGACGGCTACACCTTC
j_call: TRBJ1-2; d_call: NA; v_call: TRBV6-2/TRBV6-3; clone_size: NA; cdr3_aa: CASSYSNVFNARDYGYTF; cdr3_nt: TGTGCCAGCAGTTACTCGAACGTGTTTAACGCGAGGGACTATGGCTACACCTTC
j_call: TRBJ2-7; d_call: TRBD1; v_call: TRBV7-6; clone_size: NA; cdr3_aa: CASGEDRGDDYEQYF; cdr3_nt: TGTGCCAGTGGGGAGGACAGGGGAGATGATTACGAGCAGTACTTC
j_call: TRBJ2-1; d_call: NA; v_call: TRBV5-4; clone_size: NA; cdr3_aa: CASSPDYTLYNEQFF; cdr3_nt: TGTGCCAGCAGTCCCGATTACACCCTCTACAATGAGCAGTTCTTC
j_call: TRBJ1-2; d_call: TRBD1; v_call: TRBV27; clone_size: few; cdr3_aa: CASSSRTGHGYTF; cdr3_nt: TGTGCCAGCAGTTCCCGGACAGGGCATGGCTACACCTTC
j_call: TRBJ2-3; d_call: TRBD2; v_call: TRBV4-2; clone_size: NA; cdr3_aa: CASSQVGSGKDTQYF; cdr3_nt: TGTGCCAGCAGCCAAGTGGGTAGCGGGAAAGATACGCAGTATTTT
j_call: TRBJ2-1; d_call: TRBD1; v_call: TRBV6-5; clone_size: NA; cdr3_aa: CASSYAGTGIDEQFF; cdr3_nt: TGTGCCAGCAGTTACGCCGGGACAGGGATCGATGAGCAGTTCTTC
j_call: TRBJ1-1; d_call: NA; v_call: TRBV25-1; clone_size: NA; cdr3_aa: CASSDRGVGTEAFF; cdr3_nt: TGTGCCAGCAGTGATAGGGGTGTGGGCACTGAAGCTTTCTTT
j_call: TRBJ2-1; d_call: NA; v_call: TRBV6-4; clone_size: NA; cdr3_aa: CASSDLDNEQFF; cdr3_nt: TGTGCCAGCAGTGACCTAGACAATGAGCAGTTCTTC
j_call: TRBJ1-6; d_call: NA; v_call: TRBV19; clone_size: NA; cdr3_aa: CASSIGQGGRANSPLHF; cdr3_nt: TGTGCCAGTAGTATAGGCCAGGGCGGCAGAGCAAATTCACCCCTCCACTTT
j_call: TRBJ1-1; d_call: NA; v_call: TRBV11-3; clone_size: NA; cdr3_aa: CASSLIYRQLNTEAFF; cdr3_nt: TGTGCCAGCAGCTTAATTTACAGACAATTGAACACTGAAGCTTTCTTT
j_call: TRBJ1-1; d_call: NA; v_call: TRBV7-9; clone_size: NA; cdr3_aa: CASSLVGAPTGRTEAFF; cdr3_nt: TGTGCCAGCAGCTTAGTGGGGGCTCCAACGGGACGGACTGAAGCTTTCTTT
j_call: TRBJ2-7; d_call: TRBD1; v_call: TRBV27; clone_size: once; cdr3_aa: CASSQLDRGPYEQYF; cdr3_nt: TGTGCCAGCAGCCAGTTGGACAGGGGGCCCTACGAGCAGTACTTC
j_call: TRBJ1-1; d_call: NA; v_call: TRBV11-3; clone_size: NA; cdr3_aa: CASSLSTVNTEAFF; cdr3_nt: TGTGCCAGCAGCCTTAGTACCGTCAACACTGAAGCTTTCTTT
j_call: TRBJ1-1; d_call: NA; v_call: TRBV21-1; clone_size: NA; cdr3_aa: CASTRSWRAQNTEAFF; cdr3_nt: TGTGCCAGCACCCGATCGTGGAGGGCTCAGAACACTGAAGCTTTCTTT
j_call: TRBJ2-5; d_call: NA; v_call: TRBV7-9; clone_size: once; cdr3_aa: CASSYLRGGGETQYF; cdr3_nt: TGTGCCAGCAGCTACCTCAGGGGTGGCGGAGAGACCCAGTACTTC
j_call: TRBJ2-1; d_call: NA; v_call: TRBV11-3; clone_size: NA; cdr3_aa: CASSLDSAEAGNEQFF; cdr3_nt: TGTGCCAGCAGCTTAGATTCAGCGGAGGCCGGCAATGAGCAGTTCTTC
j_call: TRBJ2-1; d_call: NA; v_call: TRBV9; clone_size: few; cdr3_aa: CASSATSSSYNEQFF; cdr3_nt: TGTGCCAGCAGCGCTACCTCAAGCTCCTACAATGAGCAGTTCTTC
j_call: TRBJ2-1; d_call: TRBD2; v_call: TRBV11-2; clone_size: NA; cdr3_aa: CASSLDAGGPREQFF; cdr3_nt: TGTGCCAGCAGCTTAGATGCGGGGGGGCCACGTGAGCAGTTCTTC
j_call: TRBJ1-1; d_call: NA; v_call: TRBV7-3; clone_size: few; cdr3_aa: CASSVSMNTEAFF; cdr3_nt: TGTGCCAGCAGTGTTTCCATGAACACTGAAGCTTTCTTT
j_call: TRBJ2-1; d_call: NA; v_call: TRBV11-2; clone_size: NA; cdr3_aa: CASTGALSSYNEQFF; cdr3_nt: TGTGCCAGCACCGGAGCGCTAAGCTCCTACAATGAGCAGTTCTTC
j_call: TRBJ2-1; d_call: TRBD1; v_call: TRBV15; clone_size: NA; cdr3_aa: CATSRSGTGSYEQFF; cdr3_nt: TGTGCCACCAGCAGATCCGGGACAGGCTCCTATGAGCAGTTCTTC
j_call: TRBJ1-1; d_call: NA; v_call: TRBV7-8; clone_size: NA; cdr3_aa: CASSLGAQPSRHTEAFF; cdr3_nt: TGTGCCAGCAGCTTAGGGGCCCAGCCAAGCCGTCACACTGAAGCTTTCTTT